This TCR beta chain was sequenced during a study of cytotoxic CD8 clonotypes in ibrutinib-treated CLL. Study overall: Sample averages reached 255,043 productive templates and almost 95,000 productive rearrangements.

Study-level results: On treatment, the uncommon public clonotypes contracted or remained stable. Starting clonality was above that of age-matched healthy donors and tracked circulating CD8+ T-cell counts.

Profiling relied on immunoSEQ multiplex PCR, and the TCRdb table lists in-frame clones only, not all of them. Among some 310,000 clones, roughly 85% were seen once, and the ten largest hold over 6.5%. Losses at the gene ends were 7 bases for V and 7 bases for J; bases not matched to a gene: 10. CDR1 is MNHNS and CDR2 is SASEGT in the germline V gene. This CDR3 is built from 14 residues. About this clone itself: What it binds is not known.

V and J are TRBV6-1 and TRBJ1-5; 7 nucleotides align to TRBD1. This sample comprised PBMCs, obtained before ibrutinib treatment. This sequence originates from a human donor with chronic lymphocytic leukemia. In DNA form, the CDR3 reads TGTGCCAGCACCACCCGGGACAGTTTACAGCCCCAGCATTTT. The encoded protein is CASTTRDSLQPQHF.